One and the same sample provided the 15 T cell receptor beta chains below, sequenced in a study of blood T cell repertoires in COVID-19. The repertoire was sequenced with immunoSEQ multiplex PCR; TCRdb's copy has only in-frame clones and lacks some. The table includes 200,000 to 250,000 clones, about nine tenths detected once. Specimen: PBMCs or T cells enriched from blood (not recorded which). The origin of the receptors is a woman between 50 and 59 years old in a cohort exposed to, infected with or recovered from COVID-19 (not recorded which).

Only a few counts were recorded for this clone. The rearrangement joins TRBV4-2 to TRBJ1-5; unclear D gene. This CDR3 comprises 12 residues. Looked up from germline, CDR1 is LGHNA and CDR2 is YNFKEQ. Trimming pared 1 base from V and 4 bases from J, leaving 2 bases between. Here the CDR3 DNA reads TGTGCCAGCAGCCAAGCAAATCAGCCCCAGCATTTT. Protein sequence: CASSQANQPQHF.

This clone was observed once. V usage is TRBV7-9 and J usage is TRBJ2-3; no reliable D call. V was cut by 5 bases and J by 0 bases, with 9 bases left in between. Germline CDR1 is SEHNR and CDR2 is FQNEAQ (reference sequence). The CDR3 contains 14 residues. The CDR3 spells CASSRLGSTDTQYF. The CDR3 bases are TGTGCCAGCAGCCGCCTAGGCAGCACAGATACGCAGTATTTT. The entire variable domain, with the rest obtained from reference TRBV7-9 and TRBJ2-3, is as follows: DTGVSQNPRHKITKRGQNVTFRCDPISEHNRLYWYRQTLGQGPEFLTYFQNEAQLEKSRLLSDRFSAERPKGSFSTLEIQRTEQGDSAMYLCASSRLGSTDTQYFGPGTRLTVL.

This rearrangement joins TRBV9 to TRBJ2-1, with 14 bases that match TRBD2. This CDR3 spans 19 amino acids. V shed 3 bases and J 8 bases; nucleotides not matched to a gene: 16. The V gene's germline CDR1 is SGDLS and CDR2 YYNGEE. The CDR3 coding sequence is TGTGCCAGCAGCGGCGGACTAGCGGGGGGTATTATGGTTACGGATGAGCAGTTCTTC. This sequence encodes CASSGGLAGGIMVTDEQFF.

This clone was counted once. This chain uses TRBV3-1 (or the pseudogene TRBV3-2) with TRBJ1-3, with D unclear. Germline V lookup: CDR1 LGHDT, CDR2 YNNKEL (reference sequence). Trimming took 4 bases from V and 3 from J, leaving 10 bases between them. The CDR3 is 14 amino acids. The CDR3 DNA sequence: TGTGCCAGCAGCCCCCGCCGGGATGGAAACACCATATATTTT. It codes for CASSPRRDGNTIYF.

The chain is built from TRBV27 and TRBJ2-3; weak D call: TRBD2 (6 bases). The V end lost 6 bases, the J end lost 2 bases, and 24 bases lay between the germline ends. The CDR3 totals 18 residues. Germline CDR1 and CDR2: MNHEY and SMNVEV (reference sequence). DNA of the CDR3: TGTGCCAGCAGACCGCGATACCTTGTCGGGAGAGACACAGATACGCAGTATTTT. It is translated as CASRPRYLVGRDTDTQYF.

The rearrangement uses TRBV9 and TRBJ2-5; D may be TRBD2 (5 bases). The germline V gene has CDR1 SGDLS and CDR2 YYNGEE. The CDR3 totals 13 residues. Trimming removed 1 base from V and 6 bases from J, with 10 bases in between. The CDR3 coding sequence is TGTGCCAGCAGCGTAACCCCCGGGAAGACCCAGTACTTC. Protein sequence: CASSVTPGKTQYF.

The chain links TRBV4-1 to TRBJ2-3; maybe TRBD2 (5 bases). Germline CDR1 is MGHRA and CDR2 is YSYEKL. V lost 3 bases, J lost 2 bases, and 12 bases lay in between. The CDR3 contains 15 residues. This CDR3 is CASSQEDSFTDTQYF. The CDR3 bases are TGCGCCAGCAGCCAGGAGGACTCTTTCACAGATACGCAGTATTTT.

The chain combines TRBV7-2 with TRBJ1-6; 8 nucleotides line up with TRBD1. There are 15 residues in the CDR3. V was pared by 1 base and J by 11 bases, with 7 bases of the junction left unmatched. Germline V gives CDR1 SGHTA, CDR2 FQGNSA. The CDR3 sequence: CASSLVVGQGTPLHF. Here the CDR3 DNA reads TGTGCCAGCAGCTTAGTTGTCGGACAGGGAACACCCCTCCACTTT.

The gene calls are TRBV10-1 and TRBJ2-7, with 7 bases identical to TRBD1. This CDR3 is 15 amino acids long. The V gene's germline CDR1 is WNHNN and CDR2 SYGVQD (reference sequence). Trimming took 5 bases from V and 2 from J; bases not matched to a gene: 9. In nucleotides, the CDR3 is TGCGCCAGCAGTCGCCGGACAGGCTACCCCTACGAGCAGTACTTC. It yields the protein CASSRRTGYPYEQYF.

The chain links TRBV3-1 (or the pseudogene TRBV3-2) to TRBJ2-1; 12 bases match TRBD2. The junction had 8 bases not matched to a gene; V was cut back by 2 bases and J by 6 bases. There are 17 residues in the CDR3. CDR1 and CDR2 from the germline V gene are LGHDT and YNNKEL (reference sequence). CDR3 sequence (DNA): TGTGCCAGCAGCCAACGCCGGCTAGCGGGGGGGTCCAATGAGCAGTTCTTC. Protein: CASSQRRLAGGSNEQFF.

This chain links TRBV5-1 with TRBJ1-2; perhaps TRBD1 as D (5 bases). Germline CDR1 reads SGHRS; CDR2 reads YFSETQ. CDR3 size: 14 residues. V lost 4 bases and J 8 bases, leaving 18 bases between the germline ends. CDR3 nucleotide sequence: TGCGCCAGCAGCCAGAGGGCGGGGGTGCTCGGCTACACCTTC. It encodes CASSQRAGVLGYTF.

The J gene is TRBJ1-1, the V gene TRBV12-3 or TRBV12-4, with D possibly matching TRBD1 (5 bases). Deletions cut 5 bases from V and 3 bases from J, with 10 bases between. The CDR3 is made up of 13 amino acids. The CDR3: CASSLTAHTEAFF. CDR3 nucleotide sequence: TGTGCCAGCAGTCTGACAGCGCACACTGAAGCTTTCTTT.

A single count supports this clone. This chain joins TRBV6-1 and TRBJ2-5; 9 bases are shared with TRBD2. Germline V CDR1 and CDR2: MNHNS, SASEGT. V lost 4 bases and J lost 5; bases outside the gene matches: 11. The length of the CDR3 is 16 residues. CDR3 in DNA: TGTGCCAGCAGTGGAGCGGTAGGCGGGGGGGCTGAGACCCAGTACTTC. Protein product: CASSGAVGGGAETQYF.

The DNA for the CDR3 is TGTGCCAGCAGCGAGGACAGGGGACCCCGCTCTGGGGCCAACGTCCTGACTTTC. It is translated as CASSEDRGPRSGANVLTF. The rearrangement joins TRBV5-5 to TRBJ2-6; 9 bases map to TRBD1. The trim removed 4 bases at V and 0 bases at J, leaving 8 bases unmatched. Germline V gives CDR1 SGHKS, CDR2 YYEKEE (reference sequence). The CDR3 has 18 residues.

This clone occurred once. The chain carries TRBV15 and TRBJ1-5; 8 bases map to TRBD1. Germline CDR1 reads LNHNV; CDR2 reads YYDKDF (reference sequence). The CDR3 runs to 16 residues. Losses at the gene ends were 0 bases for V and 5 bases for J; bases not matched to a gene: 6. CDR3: CATSRDPQGGYQPQHF. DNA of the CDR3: TGTGCCACCAGCAGAGATCCACAGGGGGGATATCAGCCCCAGCATTTT.